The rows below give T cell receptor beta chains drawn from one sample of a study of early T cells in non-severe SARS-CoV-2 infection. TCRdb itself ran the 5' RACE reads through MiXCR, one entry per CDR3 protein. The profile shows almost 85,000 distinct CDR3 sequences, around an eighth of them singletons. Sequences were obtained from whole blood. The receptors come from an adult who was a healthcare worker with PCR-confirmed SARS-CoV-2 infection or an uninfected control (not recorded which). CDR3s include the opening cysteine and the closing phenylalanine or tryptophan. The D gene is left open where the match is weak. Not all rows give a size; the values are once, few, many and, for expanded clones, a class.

cdr3_aa: CASSLKEETQYF; cdr3_nt: TGTGCCAGCAGCTTGAAGGAAGAGACCCAGTACTTC; d_call: .; v_call: TRBV5-5; j_call: TRBJ2-5; clone_size: many
cdr3_aa: CASIPRANFKETQYF; cdr3_nt: TGTGCCAGCATCCCCCGGGCCAATTTCAAAGAGACCCAGTACTTC; d_call: .; v_call: TRBV2; j_call: TRBJ2-5; clone_size: many
cdr3_aa: CASRHGASLAYNSPLHF; cdr3_nt: TGTGCCAGCCGCCACGGAGCCTCCCTAGCCTATAATTCACCCCTCCACTTT; d_call: .; v_call: TRBV12-3/TRBV12-4; j_call: TRBJ1-6; clone_size: .
cdr3_aa: CASRPPGQYPEAFF; cdr3_nt: TGTGCCAGCAGGCCCCCGGGACAATATCCTGAAGCTTTCTTT; d_call: .; v_call: TRBV6-5; j_call: TRBJ1-1; clone_size: many
cdr3_aa: CSAREEPRYNYGYTF; cdr3_nt: TGCAGTGCTAGAGAGGAACCCAGGTATAACTATGGCTACACCTTC; d_call: .; v_call: TRBV20-1; j_call: TRBJ1-2; clone_size: many
cdr3_aa: CSARLAANNEQFF; cdr3_nt: TGCAGTGCTAGACTAGCGGCCAACAATGAGCAGTTCTTC; d_call: TRBD2; v_call: TRBV20-1; j_call: TRBJ2-1; clone_size: many
cdr3_aa: CASSPGPRSGANVLTF; cdr3_nt: TGTGCCAGCAGTCCAGGACCGCGCTCTGGGGCCAACGTCCTGACTTTC; d_call: .; v_call: TRBV12-3/TRBV12-4; j_call: TRBJ2-6; clone_size: many
cdr3_aa: CATRQGFYNEQFF; cdr3_nt: TGTGCCACCCGACAGGGCTTCTACAATGAGCAGTTCTTC; d_call: TRBD1; v_call: TRBV6-1; j_call: TRBJ2-1; clone_size: many
cdr3_aa: CASSQGNSGAGNEQFF; cdr3_nt: TGTGCCAGCAGCCAAGGCAATAGCGGGGCCGGGAATGAGCAGTTCTTC; d_call: TRBD2; v_call: TRBV3-1; j_call: TRBJ2-1; clone_size: many
cdr3_aa: CASSTVGTGSVEQYF; cdr3_nt: TGTGCCAGCAGCACAGTCGGGACTGGGAGTGTAGAGCAGTACTTC; d_call: .; v_call: TRBV7-2; j_call: TRBJ2-7; clone_size: .
cdr3_aa: CASSQDTEGLSNEKLFF; cdr3_nt: TGCGCCAGCAGCCAAGATACAGAGGGACTCTCTAATGAAAAACTGTTTTTT; d_call: .; v_call: TRBV4-1; j_call: TRBJ1-4; clone_size: .
cdr3_aa: CATSGLTSDLYNEQFF; cdr3_nt: TGTGCCACCAGTGGCCTGACTAGCGACCTCTACAATGAGCAGTTCTTC; d_call: TRBD2; v_call: TRBV24-1; j_call: TRBJ2-1; clone_size: .
cdr3_aa: CAISVGSQETQYF; cdr3_nt: TGTGCCATCAGCGTGGGAAGCCAAGAGACCCAGTACTTC; d_call: .; v_call: TRBV10-3; j_call: TRBJ2-5; clone_size: few
cdr3_aa: CASSWGTYEQYF; cdr3_nt: TGTGCCAGCAGCTGGGGGACCTACGAGCAGTACTTC; d_call: .; v_call: TRBV5-5; j_call: TRBJ2-7; clone_size: few
cdr3_aa: CASSGGVSSYEQYF; cdr3_nt: TGTGCTTCATCAGGGGGGGTATCCTCCTACGAGCAGTACTTC; d_call: .; v_call: TRBV10-3; j_call: TRBJ2-7; clone_size: many
cdr3_aa: CASSEDRGSTDTQYF; cdr3_nt: TGTGCCAGCAGTGAAGACAGGGGAAGCACAGATACGCAGTATTTT; d_call: TRBD1; v_call: TRBV2; j_call: TRBJ2-3; clone_size: .
cdr3_aa: CSVDLYGYTF; cdr3_nt: TGCAGCGTTGACCTCTATGGCTACACCTTC; d_call: .; v_call: TRBV29-1; j_call: TRBJ1-2; clone_size: many
cdr3_aa: CASSFLGTPEEGEQFF; cdr3_nt: TGCGCCAGCAGCTTCCTCGGGACGCCCGAGGAGGGTGAGCAGTTCTTC; d_call: .; v_call: TRBV5-1; j_call: TRBJ2-1; clone_size: .
cdr3_aa: CASSPSSTDVRRNTIYF; cdr3_nt: TGTGCCAGCAGCCCTTCTTCGACAGACGTGCGTCGAAACACCATATATTTT; d_call: .; v_call: TRBV7-9; j_call: TRBJ1-3; clone_size: .
cdr3_aa: CASSQDGGQGANSNQPQHF; cdr3_nt: TGCGCCAGCAGCCAAGATGGGGGACAGGGGGCGAATAGCAATCAGCCCCAGCATTTT; d_call: TRBD1; v_call: TRBV4-1; j_call: TRBJ1-5; clone_size: many
cdr3_aa: CAIGHLYEQYF; cdr3_nt: TGTGCCATCGGGCATCTCTACGAGCAGTACTTC; d_call: .; v_call: TRBV10-3; j_call: TRBJ2-7; clone_size: many
cdr3_aa: CAWSEPGPSNYGYTF; cdr3_nt: TGTGCCTGGAGCGAGCCGGGACCATCTAACTATGGCTACACCTTC; d_call: .; v_call: TRBV30; j_call: TRBJ1-2; clone_size: many
cdr3_aa: CASSLGRTSAGRRDTQYF; cdr3_nt: TGTGCCAGCAGCCTCGGGCGAACCTCAGCGGGGCGGCGTGATACGCAGTATTTT; d_call: TRBD2; v_call: TRBV3-1; j_call: TRBJ2-3; clone_size: .
cdr3_aa: CASSGRAPYEQYF; cdr3_nt: TGTGCCAGCAGCGGCAGGGCTCCTTACGAGCAGTACTTC; d_call: .; v_call: TRBV27; j_call: TRBJ2-7; clone_size: many
cdr3_aa: CASSFTGSATGELFF; cdr3_nt: TGCGCCAGCAGCTTCACGGGATCCGCCACCGGGGAGCTGTTTTTT; d_call: .; v_call: TRBV5-1; j_call: TRBJ2-2; clone_size: few
cdr3_aa: CASSLWGTRAEAFF; cdr3_nt: TGTGCCAGCAGTTTATGGGGAACTCGGGCTGAAGCTTTCTTT; d_call: .; v_call: TRBV28; j_call: TRBJ1-1; clone_size: .
cdr3_aa: CASSPPGTGISPLHF; cdr3_nt: TGTGCCAGCAGCCCTCCCGGGACAGGGATCTCACCCCTCCACTTT; d_call: TRBD1; v_call: TRBV5-4; j_call: TRBJ1-6; clone_size: few
cdr3_aa: CSASPSTRAGRYGYTF; cdr3_nt: TGCAGTGCTAGTCCGTCAACACGTGCAGGGAGGTATGGCTACACCTTC; d_call: .; v_call: TRBV20-1; j_call: TRBJ1-2; clone_size: many
cdr3_aa: CAMTRDRAEREQYF; cdr3_nt: TGTGCCATGACCCGGGACAGGGCGGAAAGGGAGCAGTACTTC; d_call: TRBD1; v_call: TRBV10-3; j_call: TRBJ2-7; clone_size: few
cdr3_aa: CASSLQGGFSEQYF; cdr3_nt: TGTGCCAGCTCACTCCAGGGGGGATTCTCTGAACAGTACTTC; d_call: .; v_call: TRBV18; j_call: TRBJ2-7; clone_size: many
cdr3_aa: CASSRGVIRDEQYF; cdr3_nt: TGTGCCAGCAGCCGGGGGGTGATCAGGGACGAGCAGTACTTC; d_call: TRBD2; v_call: TRBV7-9; j_call: TRBJ2-7; clone_size: few
cdr3_aa: CSARGVAKNIQYF; cdr3_nt: TGCAGTGCGAGAGGAGTAGCCAAAAACATTCAGTACTTC; d_call: .; v_call: TRBV20-1; j_call: TRBJ2-4; clone_size: many
cdr3_aa: CSARVGAGELFF; cdr3_nt: TGCAGTGCTAGGGTTGGGGCCGGGGAGCTGTTTTTT; d_call: .; v_call: TRBV20-1; j_call: TRBJ2-2; clone_size: many